A single sample is the source of the 27 T cell receptor beta chains below, sequenced in a study of high-grade serous ovarian cancer treatment subgroups. The assay was immunoSEQ multiplex PCR, and TCRdb's table has in-frame clones only and misses some. This table has 1,500 or so clones, about 68% appearing once. Tumor tissue was taken before any definitive surgery or chemotherapy was given. The sample taken for sequencing was tumor tissue. These receptors came from a human donor with high-grade serous ovarian cancer.

The chain is built from TRBV4-3 and TRBJ1-1; 10 nucleotides match TRBD1. Looked up from germline, CDR1 is LGHNA and CDR2 is YSLEER. The ends lost 4 bases at V and 4 bases at J; junction bases unmatched: 6. The length of the CDR3 is 15 residues. CDR3 coding DNA: TGCGCCAGCAGCCCCTCCGGGACAGGGGTCACTGAAGCTTTCTTT. Amino acid sequence: CASSPSGTGVTEAFF.

The chain carries TRBV27 and TRBJ2-4, with 7 bases matching TRBD1. The ends lost 4 bases at V and 1 base at J; junction bases unmatched: 4. The CDR3 consists of 15 residues. Germline V gives CDR1 MNHEY, CDR2 SMNVEV (reference sequence). The CDR3 reads CASSSPGQAKNIQYF. The CDR3 nucleotides read TGTGCCAGCAGTTCGCCGGGACAGGCCAAAAACATTCAGTACTTC.

This rearrangement joins TRBV2 to TRBJ1-1; tentatively, D is TRBD1 (5 bases). The germline V gene has CDR1 SNHLY and CDR2 FYNNEI. This CDR3 region has 14 residues. Trimming cost V 6 bases and J 0 bases, with 11 bases left between them. CDR3 sequence (DNA): TGTGCCAGCAGACCGGACAACATGAACACTGAAGCTTTCTTT. It specifies CASRPDNMNTEAFF.

V gene TRBV10-3 combines with J gene TRBJ2-7, with 10 bases that match TRBD2. CDR3 length: 15 amino acids. Germline CDR1 is ENHRY and CDR2 is SYGVKD. V lost 6 bases, J lost 4 bases, and 9 bases stayed unmatched. As DNA, the CDR3 is TGTGCCATCAGGAGCGGGGGGGCCTCAGAGTACGAGCAGTACTTC. Translating gives CAIRSGGASEYEQYF.

In DNA, the CDR3 is TGTGCCAGCAGCTCTGGACAGTACTATGGCTACACCTTC. As protein: CASSSGQYYGYTF. The chain is built from TRBV7-9 and TRBJ1-2, with D perhaps matching TRBD1 (6 bases). The CDR3 sequence is 13 residues long. The germline V gene encodes CDR1 SEHNR and CDR2 FQNEAQ (reference sequence). The V and J ends lost 4 bases and 3 bases respectively, with 9 bases between them.

The rearrangement joins TRBV4-1 to TRBJ2-7, with 13 bases fitting TRBD2. Germline V gene lookup returns CDR1 MGHRA and CDR2 YSYEKL. This CDR3 has 15 residues. V lost 5 bases and J lost 4; bases outside the gene matches: 5. The CDR3 DNA follows: TGCGCCAGCAGCGAGGGACTAGCGGGATCGTACGAGCAGTACTTC. This translates into CASSEGLAGSYEQYF.

This clone is a singleton in its sample. The chain employs TRBV5-1 and TRBJ1-4, with D maybe TRBD1 (6 bases). Looked up from germline, CDR1 is SGHRS and CDR2 is YFSETQ. The CDR3 has 14 residues. V lost 1 base and J lost 6, with 10 bases in between. The CDR3 is CASSLPGADEKLFF. Written as DNA, the CDR3 is TGCGCCAGCAGCTTGCCAGGGGCTGATGAAAAACTGTTTTTT.

The chain recombines TRBV5-4 with TRBJ2-3; no firm D call. The CDR3 is 16 amino acids. Germline CDR1 reads SGHNT; CDR2 reads YYREEE (reference sequence). The V gene lost 0 bases and the J gene lost 0 bases, with 11 bases spanning the gap. The CDR3 nucleotides read TGTGCCAGCAGCTTGGGAGGAAGGTCGAGCACAGATACGCAGTATTTT. This codes for CASSLGGRSSTDTQYF.

V and J are TRBV7-9 and TRBJ1-3; D not resolved. The CDR3 has 15 residues. Trimming removed 6 bases from V and 0 bases from J, with 12 bases in between. The germline V gene encodes CDR1 SEHNR and CDR2 FQNEAQ (reference sequence). In DNA form, the CDR3 reads TGTGCCAGCAGGCAAGCGATAAGCTCTGGAAACACCATATATTTT. Its protein is CASRQAISSGNTIYF.

The CDR3 sequence is CASSPFGTSGATALTDTQYF. The CDR3 DNA reads TGTGCCAGCAGCCCCTTCGGGACTAGCGGGGCCACCGCCCTTACAGATACGCAGTATTTT. The genes are TRBV14 and TRBJ2-3; 13 bases align to TRBD2. In germline, CDR1 is SGHDN, CDR2 FVKESK. CDR3 length: 20 amino acids. With 4 bases clipped from V and 3 bases from J, the junction kept 16 bases outside the gene matches.

About this clone: A junction end diverges from the germline sequence, so it may reflect a read error. The V and J genes are TRBV7-2 and TRBJ1-5; weak D call: TRBD1 (5 bases). In germline, CDR1 is SGHTA, CDR2 FQGNSA. The CDR3 extends over 12 amino acids. CDR3 coding DNA: TGTGCCAGCACTACCCCAGGGATAAGGGCTTTTTTT. Amino acids: CASTTPGIRAFF.

A single count supports this clone. The chain uses TRBV4-2 and TRBJ1-1; no definite D call. In germline, CDR1 is LGHNA, CDR2 YNFKEQ. V lost 5 bases and J 0 bases, leaving 7 bases between the germline ends. CDR3 size: 13 residues. CDR3 nucleotides: TGTGCCAGCAGCTTGGACGTGAACACTGAAGCTTTCTTT. It encodes CASSLDVNTEAFF.

The rearrangement links TRBV5-1 to TRBJ2-7, with TRBD1 matching 7 bases. Trimming cost V 5 bases and J 3 bases; bases outside gene matches: 5. This CDR3 comprises 13 residues. The V gene's germline CDR1 is SGHRS and CDR2 YFSETQ. The CDR3 region is CASRGQAYYEQYF. CDR3 coding DNA: TGCGCCAGCAGAGGACAGGCGTACTACGAGCAGTACTTC. Full variable domain (rest looked up from reference TRBV5-1 and TRBJ2-7): KAGVTQTPRYLIKTRGQQVTLSCSPISGHRSVSWYQQTPGQGLQFLFEYFSETQRNKGNFPGRFSGRQFSNSRSEMNVSTLELGDSALYLCASRGQAYYEQYFGPGTRLTVT.

This clone showed up just a few times. This chain links TRBV5-4 with TRBJ1-4; 9 bases match TRBD1. Germline V gene lookup returns CDR1 SGHNT and CDR2 YYREEE (reference sequence). The CDR3 has 15 amino acids. With 4 bases clipped from V and 6 bases from J, the junction kept 7 bases outside the gene matches. CDR3 DNA sequence: TGTGCCAGCAGCCAAAACAGGGGGCTGGATGAAAAACTGTTTTTT. The encoded protein is CASSQNRGLDEKLFF. The full variable domain, with the rest looked up from reference TRBV5-4 and TRBJ1-4, is ETGVTQSPTHLIKTRGQQVTLRCSSQSGHNTVSWYQQALGQGPQFIFQYYREEENGRGNFPPRFSGLQFPNYSSELNVNALELDDSALYLCASSQNRGLDEKLFFGSGTQLSVL.

J is TRBJ2-1 and V is TRBV19; 11 positions agree with TRBD2. J lost 8 bases, V lost 7 bases, and 4 bases had no gene match. There are 13 residues in the CDR3. Germline CDR1 reads LNHDA; CDR2 reads SQIVND (reference sequence). The DNA of the CDR3 is TGTGCCAGTAATAGCGGGGGGGCCCATGAGCAGTTCTTC. Amino acids: CASNSGGAHEQFF.

This clone was detected only once. This chain joins TRBV7-6 and TRBJ2-5; 11 positions match TRBD2. V lost 5 bases and J lost 5; bases outside the gene matches: 10. The CDR3 covers 16 residues. The germline V gene has CDR1 SGHVS and CDR2 FNYEAQ. The CDR3 region is CASSPLAGGPGETQYF. CDR3 DNA: TGTGCCAGCAGCCCCTTAGCGGGAGGGCCTGGTGAGACCCAGTACTTC.

Only one count was recorded for this clone. The J gene is TRBJ2-1, the V gene TRBV29-1; the D gene is possibly TRBD2 (6 bases). Germline CDR1 is SQVTM and CDR2 is ANQGSEA. The CDR3 extends over 14 amino acids. V lost 5 bases and J lost 6, with 17 bases in between. The CDR3 DNA reads as TGCAGCGTTAGCGGGCAGGGTGTAATCAATGAGCAGTTCTTC. Its protein product is CSVSGQGVINEQFF.

This clone came up once. The chain couples TRBV5-4 to TRBJ2-5, with a possible D match to TRBD1 (6 bases). CDR3 length equals 14 residues. With 2 bases removed from V and 5 bases from J, the gap between germline ends came to 13 bases. Per the germline V gene, CDR1 is SGHNT and CDR2 is YYREEE (reference sequence). The DNA of the CDR3 is TGTGCCAGCAGCTTTGGCAGGGGCCAGGAGACCCAGTACTTC. It encodes CASSFGRGQETQYF.

This clone was counted only a few times. This chain connects TRBV4-2 to TRBJ2-7, with TRBD1 matching 7 bases. CDR1 and CDR2 (germline): LGHNA, YNFKEQ. With V trimmed by 0 bases and J by 0 bases, 5 bases remained unmatched. The CDR3 extends over 16 amino acids. CDR3 sequence (DNA): TGTGCCAGCAGCCAAGATTACCCAGGGGGCTCCTACGAGCAGTACTTC. Translation gives CASSQDYPGGSYEQYF.

The V and J genes are TRBV19 and TRBJ2-3; TRBD2 matches at 9 bases. V shed 5 bases, J shed 6 bases, and the junction held 9 bases outside the gene matches. Germline V gene sequence: CDR1 LNHDA, CDR2 SQIVND (reference sequence). The CDR3 runs 15 residues. The CDR3 loop is CASSLGLALRDTQYF. As DNA, the CDR3 is TGTGCCAGTAGTTTGGGACTAGCACTGCGGGATACGCAGTATTTT.

The chain uses TRBV29-1 and TRBJ1-2; no clear D. Per the germline V gene, CDR1 is SQVTM and CDR2 is ANQGSEA. The V end was cut by 1 base, the J end by 6 bases, with 6 bases between. This CDR3 is built from 11 residues. The CDR3: CSVEARNGYTF. In DNA, the CDR3 is TGCAGCGTTGAAGCCAGAAATGGCTACACCTTC.

This chain connects TRBV11-3 to TRBJ2-7; D ambiguous. Germline CDR1 and CDR2: SGHNT and YENEEA. The CDR3 runs 14 residues. Trimming took 3 bases from V and 2 from J, leaving 11 bases between them. This chain's CDR3 is CASSFFQSPYEQYF. The DNA of the CDR3 is TGTGCCAGCAGCTTTTTCCAGTCTCCCTACGAGCAGTACTTC.

The chain combines TRBV6-5 with TRBJ2-5, with D possibly matching TRBD1 (5 bases). V dropped 6 bases and J dropped 3 bases, with 5 bases sitting between them. CDR1 MNHEY and CDR2 SVGAGI come from the germline V gene. The CDR3 runs to 11 residues. The CDR3 DNA sequence: TGTGCCAGCAGAGGGGAAGAGACCCAGTACTTC. Encoded protein: CASRGEETQYF.

The rearrangement uses TRBV5-4 and TRBJ2-3, with D perhaps matching TRBD2 (7 bases). There are 15 residues in the CDR3. The germline gives CDR1 SGHNT, CDR2 YYREEE (reference sequence). Trimming cost V 0 bases and J 2 bases, with 10 bases left between them. CDR3 sequence (DNA): TGTGCCAGCAGCTTGGTGGGGGGGCTCACAGATACGCAGTATTTT. As protein: CASSLVGGLTDTQYF.

This chain uses TRBV7-2 with TRBJ2-1; D might be TRBD1 (6 bases). In germline, CDR1 is SGHTA, CDR2 FQGNSA. V lost 1 base, J lost 4 bases, and 8 bases lay in between. This CDR3 is built from 14 residues. Here the CDR3 DNA reads TGTGCCAGCAGCTTAGTGGGGGCTTACAATGAGCAGTTCTTC. Amino acid sequence: CASSLVGAYNEQFF.

The chain joins TRBV4-1 to TRBJ2-1; D remains unclear. CDR3 length: 13 amino acids. Germline lookup yields CDR1 MGHRA and CDR2 YSYEKL. Trimming pared 4 bases from V and 7 bases from J, leaving 11 bases between. CDR3 loop: CASSLMDRNEQFF. The CDR3 DNA reads TGCGCCAGCAGCCTAATGGATCGGAATGAGCAGTTCTTC.

This clone is classed as large. The chain has TRBV4-3 and TRBJ2-7, with a tentative D call TRBD2 (5 bases). Deletions cut 0 bases from V and 3 bases from J, with 15 bases between. The CDR3 contains 16 residues. The V gene's germline CDR1 is LGHNA and CDR2 YSLEER. The CDR3 sequence: CASSQDFPGNGYEQYF. CDR3 bases: TGCGCCAGCAGCCAAGACTTCCCGGGGAACGGCTACGAGCAGTACTTC.